The 8 T cell receptor beta chains below come from one sample, sequenced in a study of blood T cell repertoires in COVID-19. Sequencing used immunoSEQ multiplex PCR; TCRdb keeps in-frame clones, though not all of them. In the table there are roughly 41,000 clones, around 84% of which are singletons. Sequencing was done on a sample of peripheral blood. These receptors were taken from a man aged 60-69 years with COVID-19, enrolled during active disease.

The chain is built from TRBV5-1 and TRBJ2-2, with a weak D call TRBD2 (6 bases). The CDR3 is made up of 16 amino acids. V was clipped by 0 bases and J by 4 bases, with 13 bases between them. Germline values: CDR1 SGHRS, CDR2 YFSETQ. The CDR3 DNA is TGCGCCAGCAGCTTGGCACCGGGACTCCGCACCGGGGAGCTGTTTTTT. It codes for CASSLAPGLRTGELFF.

This chain links TRBV27 with TRBJ1-6; 8 bases map to TRBD1. Germline lookup yields CDR1 MNHEY and CDR2 SMNVEV (reference sequence). Unmatched junction bases numbered 2, after V lost 6 bases and J lost 7 bases. This CDR3 is built from 13 residues. The CDR3 region is CASRDRENSPLHF. The CDR3 bases are TGTGCCAGCAGGGACAGGGAAAATTCACCCCTCCACTTT.

This sequence joins TRBV15 and TRBJ1-4; maybe TRBD1 (6 bases). CDR1 LNHNV and CDR2 YYDKDF come from the germline V gene (reference sequence). CDR3 length: 13 amino acids. The V gene lost 5 bases and the J gene lost 3 bases, with 7 bases spanning the gap. The CDR3 reads CATSGQPNEKLFF. In DNA, the CDR3 is TGTGCCACCAGCGGACAGCCTAATGAAAAACTGTTTTTT.

The chain couples TRBV19 to TRBJ1-6; D remains unclear. This CDR3 contains 16 residues. Germline CDR1 LNHDA, CDR2 SQIVND (reference sequence). Deletions cut 5 bases from V and 0 bases from J, with 11 bases between. CDR3 in amino acids: CASSAAQTSYNSPLHF. CDR3 nucleotide sequence: TGTGCCAGTAGTGCGGCGCAAACCTCCTATAATTCACCCCTCCACTTT. Full variable domain (missing parts from reference TRBV19 and TRBJ1-6): DGGITQSPKYLFRKEGQNVTLSCEQNLNHDAMYWYRQDPGQGLRLIYYSQIVNDFQKGDIAEGYSVSREKKESFPLTVTSAQKNPTAFYLCASSAAQTSYNSPLHFGNGTRLTVT.

In this sample, this clone turned up once. V and J are TRBV19 and TRBJ1-5, with a tentative D call TRBD1 (6 bases). Germline lookup yields CDR1 LNHDA and CDR2 SQIVND (reference sequence). Trimming removed 3 bases from V and 3 bases from J, with 15 bases in between. The length of the CDR3 is 16 residues. The CDR3 bases are TGTGCCAGTAGTATTAGTTTGTGGACAGACAATCAGCCCCAGCATTTT. It encodes CASSISLWTDNQPQHF.

The V gene is TRBV12-3 or TRBV12-4, the J gene TRBJ1-1; the D is unclear. This CDR3 region has 12 residues. V was clipped by 3 bases and J by 4 bases, with 6 bases between them. CDR3 amino acids: CASSLGFTEAFF. CDR3 DNA sequence: TGTGCCAGCAGTTTGGGCTTCACTGAAGCTTTCTTT.

The chain is built from TRBV27 and TRBJ1-2, with a possible D match to TRBD1 (5 bases). V was cut by 6 bases and J by 2 bases, with 13 bases left in between. Germline CDR1 is MNHEY and CDR2 is SMNVEV (reference sequence). This CDR3 spans 14 amino acids. CDR3 in DNA: TGTGCCAGCAGAACCTGGGGCGGCAACTATGGCTACACCTTC. This codes for CASRTWGGNYGYTF.

This rearrangement joins TRBV5-1 to TRBJ1-1; TRBD1 might be the D (5 bases). Germline CDR1 reads SGHRS; CDR2 reads YFSETQ. There are 15 residues in the CDR3. V lost 2 bases to trimming and J lost 2 bases, with 13 bases between them. The CDR3 protein is CASSFLGRVNTEAFF. CDR3 in DNA: TGCGCCAGCAGCTTTCTCGGCAGGGTTAACACTGAAGCTTTCTTT.